This T cell receptor (beta chain) comes out of a study of blood T cell repertoires in COVID-19 (dated by TCRdb to 2018 to 2020). Regarding the research as a whole: Samples covering the acute and convalescent phases of COVID-19 were provided by collaborators in the United States, Italy and Spain. A de-identified subject ID, COVID-19 status, age in years and sex were almost always included in the sample metadata. The samples were drawn from the first 160 participants of the ongoing ImmuneRACE study and from over a thousand subjects provided by 6 global collaborators. The prospective study material was composed of cDNA or gDNA derived from T cells, B-cell-depleted T cells, or PBMCs. Where available, HLA class I and class II types were taken from metadata supplied by the sample provider and were not determined by assay-based typing. The repertoires were made available in a free public database intended to serve as a resource for research on the immune response to SARS-CoV-2. Subjects who had been exposed to COVID-19, were actively infected with it, or had recovered from it provided the deeply sampled blood TCRbeta repertoires that made up the dataset. General conclusions and limits of the study: How much clinical and demographic metadata was included differed by source and by participant, and the metadata was provided uncurated.

The collaborating institutions used their own protocols to collect whole blood in K2EDTA tubes. Collaborator samples were shipped for TCRbeta analysis as frozen whole blood, isolated PBMCs, or DNA extracted from either sample type. Reading from cysteine to phenylalanine, the CDR3 counts 14 amino acids. Only the CDR3 DNA is retained, 42 bases long and in frame from the first base. V and J lose 2 bases and 4 bases, and a span of 14 bases separates them. CDR1 and CDR2 (GTSNPN, SVGIG) derive from the germline V gene (reference sequence). Points on this clone: Its cognate antigen has yet to be identified. Per-nucleotide qualities are absent, and no much larger clonotype sits a single base away.

The immunoSEQ Assay, a bias-controlled multiplex PCR, was used to amplify TCRbeta CDR3 regions from genomic DNA. The paper's processing steps were these. The number of nucleated cells in each sample was estimated by amplification of reference gene primers within the assay. To quantify the absolute abundance of each unique TCRbeta CDR3 rearrangement, sequence reads were collapsed and filtered. Productive Simpson clonality was computed per sample as the square root of Simpson's diversity index over productive rearrangements. TCRdb took this table from immuneACCESS and kept in-frame rearrangements with V and J called. Such tables lack part of the clones; where checked against another copy, unresolved V genes explain under half of the gap, and the rest is unexplained. V and J calls and clone size follow that table, whereas D and trimming were derived from the DNA. The table for this sample lists around 23,000 clones; 86% of them were counted only once. Roughly a sixth of the sample comes from the top ten.

Sequenced material: peripheral blood. This clonotype was sampled from a human donor with acute or convalescent COVID-19. The donor label of this sample is uncertain. The chain is encoded by TRBV30 joined to TRBJ1-1, and possibly TRBD1, on 6 matching bases. The CDR3 loop reads CAWSPRQATTEAFF. The DNA sequence is given as TGTGCCTGGAGTCCTCGACAGGCCACCACTGAAGCTTTCTTT.